These 23 T cell receptor beta chains were sequenced from one sample in a study of spatial heterogeneity in lung cancer. Described time point: sample taken at primary tumor resection. Unsorted whole RNA from tumor, nontumor lung or frozen PBMC underwent sequencing. TCRdb called the 5' RACE reads again in MiXCR, with one record for every CDR3 protein. The repertoire includes approximately 12,000 distinct CDR3 sequences, roughly 13% of them detected once, and around 2.4% sits in the top ten. The sequencing used PBMCs, collected at surgery. The receptor source for this set is a female donor with early-stage non-small cell lung cancer.

CDR3 DNA sequence: TGTGCCAGCAGTTTCCAAGTTGTCCGGGGCTACACCTTC. Encoded protein: CASSFQVVRGYTF. The V and J genes are TRBV28 and TRBJ1-2; D remains ambiguous. Germline values: CDR1 MDHEN, CDR2 SYDVKM. The CDR3 length is 13 residues. V lost 3 bases, J lost 8 bases, and 13 bases lay in between.

This clonotype rates as medium-sized. This sequence joins TRBV27 and TRBJ2-7; no reliable D call. Per germline, CDR1 MNHEY and CDR2 SMNVEV (reference sequence). This CDR3 comprises 12 residues. The V end was cut by 7 bases, the J end by 3 bases, with 10 bases between. In nucleotides, the CDR3 is TGTGCCAGCAAACGGGTTGGCTACGAGCAGTACTTC. This sequence encodes CASKRVGYEQYF.

By frequency in the sample, this clonotype is medium-sized (0.01 to 0.1%). The chain links TRBV18 to TRBJ1-2, with D possibly being TRBD1 (6 bases). The CDR3 sequence is 13 residues long. CDR1 KGHSH and CDR2 LQKENI come from the germline V gene. Trimming cost V 4 bases and J 4 bases, with 10 bases left between them. DNA of the CDR3: TGTGCCAGCTCACTCGAGGACAGCTATGGCTACACCTTC. Its translation is CASSLEDSYGYTF. The complete variable domain, with remaining parts taken from reference TRBV18 and TRBJ1-2, reads NAGVMQNPRHLVRRRGQEARLRCSPMKGHSHVYWYRQLPEEGLKFMVYLQKENIIDESGMPKERFSAEFPKEGPSILRIQQVVRGDSAAYFCASSLEDSYGYTFGSGTRLTVV.

V is TRBV28 and J is TRBJ2-5; D is perhaps TRBD1 (6 bases). Germline V gives CDR1 MDHEN, CDR2 SYDVKM. V was pared by 8 bases and J by 4 bases, with 20 bases between. The CDR3 is made up of 15 amino acids. The CDR3 spells CASDSPPGAAETQYF. In DNA form, the CDR3 reads TGTGCCAGCGATTCCCCCCCAGGGGCTGCAGAGACCCAGTACTTC.

A few counts support this clonotype. This sequence joins TRBV7-6 and TRBJ2-5; the match to TRBD1 covers 10 bases. Per the germline V gene, CDR1 is SGHVS and CDR2 is FNYEAQ. The CDR3 sequence is 14 residues long. With V trimmed by 2 bases and J by 7 bases, 4 bases remained unmatched. The CDR3 protein is CASSLQGDRGTQYF. DNA of the CDR3: TGTGCCAGCAGCTTACAGGGGGACAGGGGGACCCAGTACTTC.

This clonotype occurred many times. The V gene is TRBV7-9, the J gene TRBJ2-2, with TRBD2 matching 11 bases. Trimming at V came to 5 bases and at J to 0 bases, leaving 5 bases not matched to a gene. Germline values: CDR1 SEHNR, CDR2 FQNEAQ (reference sequence). The CDR3 has 17 amino acids. Here the CDR3 DNA reads TGTGCCAGCAGCGAGATAGCGGGAGGGCCGAACACCGGGGAGCTGTTTTTT. Residues: CASSEIAGGPNTGELFF.

This clonotype was picked up a small number of times. V and J are TRBV20-1 and TRBJ2-1, with D perhaps matching TRBD1 or TRBD2 (5 bases each). CDR1 DFQATT and CDR2 SNEGSKA come from the germline V gene (reference sequence). CDR3 length equals 17 residues. V shed 1 base and J shed 0 bases, with 16 bases lying between them. The CDR3 region has the DNA TGCAGTGCTAGAGGACCCCCGGGACCAAACTCCTACAATGAGCAGTTCTTC. Its translation is CSARGPPGPNSYNEQFF.

Relative to its sample, this clonotype is medium-sized. The V gene is TRBV7-9, the J gene TRBJ2-5; 11 bases are a match to TRBD1. The junction had 10 bases not matched to a gene; V was cut back by 5 bases and J by 2 bases. CDR1 SEHNR and CDR2 FQNEAQ come from the germline V gene (reference sequence). CDR3 length: 17 amino acids. CDR3 DNA sequence: TGTGCCAGCAGCCCAAGTTTGGACAGGGGGCATCAAGAGACCCAGTACTTC. Translation gives CASSPSLDRGHQETQYF.

The sample holds many counts of this clonotype. The gene calls are TRBV5-1 and TRBJ2-7; D tentatively fits TRBD1 or TRBD2 (5 bases each). The CDR3 runs 13 residues. Trimming took off 0 bases at V and 2 bases at J, with 6 bases between the two ends. Germline lookup yields CDR1 SGHRS and CDR2 YFSETQ. CDR3 amino acids: CASSLEGPYEQYF. In DNA, the CDR3 is TGCGCCAGCAGCTTGGAGGGACCCTACGAGCAGTACTTC. The full variable domain, completed using reference TRBV5-1 and TRBJ2-7, is KAGVTQTPRYLIKTRGQQVTLSCSPISGHRSVSWYQQTPGQGLQFLFEYFSETQRNKGNFPGRFSGRQFSNSRSEMNVSTLELGDSALYLCASSLEGPYEQYFGPGTRLTVT.

This clonotype is judged medium-sized. An end of the junction does not agree with germline; a read error may underlie this. This chain joins TRBV7-9 and TRBJ2-3; D call uncertain. Germline CDR1 is SEHNR and CDR2 is FQNEAQ (reference sequence). CDR3 size: 13 residues. CDR3 nucleotides: TGTGCCGGCAGCGTCTGGGAAGCAGATACGCAGTATTTT. This sequence encodes CAGSVWEADTQYF.

The table lists this clonotype with a few counts. This chain connects TRBV27 to TRBJ1-4; 7 bases fit TRBD1. Germline CDR1 reads MNHEY; CDR2 reads SMNVEV (reference sequence). CDR3 length: 15 residues. The V segment lost 5 bases and the J segment 3 bases; nucleotides outside the gene matches: 6. CDR3 protein: CASSHTGTANEKLFF. The CDR3 nucleotides are TGTGCCAGCAGTCACACCGGGACAGCTAATGAAAAACTGTTTTTT.

This clonotype has ten or more counts. The V gene is TRBV5-1, the J gene TRBJ2-1, with D perhaps matching TRBD2 (6 bases). V lost 7 bases and J lost 7, with 15 bases in between. The CDR3 sequence is 13 residues long. Germline V gene sequence: CDR1 SGHRS, CDR2 YFSETQ. The CDR3 reads CASQLGGGNEQFF. The CDR3, as DNA: TGCGCCAGCCAGCTCGGGGGAGGTAATGAGCAGTTCTTC.

In its sample, this clonotype was seen many times. V and J are TRBV11-1 and TRBJ2-3; 9 nucleotides align to TRBD2. Unmatched junction bases numbered 6, after V lost 1 base and J lost 4 bases. The CDR3 has 16 residues. Germline-derived CDR1 and CDR2 are SGHAT and FQDESV (reference sequence). CDR3 region: CASSLGVSGRSDTQYF. In nucleotides, the CDR3 is TGTGCCAGCAGCTTAGGAGTTAGCGGGAGATCAGATACGCAGTATTTT.

This clonotype was observed at least ten times. The chain recombines TRBV18 with TRBJ1-1; D is ambiguous. CDR3 size: 12 residues. Deletions cut 2 bases from V and 6 bases from J, with 7 bases between. The germline V gene encodes CDR1 KGHSH and CDR2 LQKENI. This chain's CDR3 is CASSPSSSEAFF. In DNA, the CDR3 is TGTGCCAGCTCACCATCCTCGTCTGAAGCTTTCTTT. The full variable domain, with the rest looked up from reference TRBV18 and TRBJ1-1, is NAGVMQNPRHLVRRRGQEARLRCSPMKGHSHVYWYRQLPEEGLKFMVYLQKENIIDESGMPKERFSAEFPKEGPSILRIQQVVRGDSAAYFCASSPSSSEAFFGQGTRLTVV.

By its share, this clonotype is medium-sized (0.01 to 0.1%). This chain links TRBV7-2 with TRBJ1-5, with 9 bases that match TRBD1. Germline V gives CDR1 SGHTA, CDR2 FQGNSA. The CDR3 sequence is 14 residues long. Losses at the gene ends were 5 bases for V and 7 bases for J; bases not matched to a gene: 6. The CDR3 sequence: CASSHRTGEQPQHF. The CDR3 DNA reads as TGTGCCAGCAGCCACAGGACAGGGGAGCAGCCCCAGCATTTT.

V is TRBV11-2 and J is TRBJ2-7; no firm D call. There are 12 residues in the CDR3. Germline V CDR1 and CDR2: SGHAT, FQNNGV. The V end lost 5 bases, the J end lost 0 bases, and 5 bases lay between the germline ends. The CDR3 coding sequence is TGTGCCAGCAGCCATAGCTCCTACGAGCAGTACTTC. This codes for CASSHSSYEQYF. The variable domain in full, with the rest retrieved from reference TRBV11-2 and TRBJ2-7, is EAGVAQSPRYKIIEKRQSVAFWCNPISGHATLYWYQQILGQGPKLLIQFQNNGVVDDSQLPKDRFSAERLKGVDSTLKIQPAKLEDSAVYLCASSHSSYEQYFGPGTRLTVT.

By share of the sample, this clonotype is medium-sized (0.01 to 0.1%). The rearrangement uses TRBV18 and TRBJ2-2; D is ambiguous. Germline V gene sequence: CDR1 KGHSH, CDR2 LQKENI. The V gene lost 3 bases and the J gene lost 7 bases, with 12 bases spanning the gap. This CDR3 is built from 14 residues. CDR3 sequence: CASSPGYRGGELFF. The CDR3 DNA sequence: TGTGCCAGCTCACCGGGATATCGAGGCGGGGAGCTGTTTTTT.

The sample holds many counts of this clonotype. V gene TRBV28 combines with J gene TRBJ2-7; no clear D. This CDR3 contains 11 residues. Germline V gene sequence: CDR1 MDHEN, CDR2 SYDVKM. V was trimmed by 4 bases and J by 1 base, leaving 2 bases between them. This CDR3 is CASSSSYEQYF. CDR3 nucleotide sequence: TGTGCCAGCAGTTCATCCTACGAGCAGTACTTC.

This clonotype came up many times. The rearrangement joins TRBV7-9 to TRBJ2-5; D uncertain. V lost 4 bases to trimming and J lost 9 bases, with 12 bases between them. The CDR3 is 12 amino acids. Germline V CDR1 and CDR2: SEHNR, FQNEAQ (reference sequence). The CDR3 coding sequence is TGTGCCAGCAGCTCCACCGCCGGGTCCCAGTACTTC. It specifies CASSSTAGSQYF.

This clonotype appeared many times. The V call is TRBV4-1, the J call TRBJ2-7; the match to TRBD1 covers 7 bases. The CDR3 has 14 residues. V shed 4 bases, J shed 2 bases, and the junction held 5 bases outside the gene matches. CDR1 and CDR2 (germline): MGHRA, YSYEKL. CDR3 sequence: CASSPSGGPYEQYF. The CDR3 nucleotides are TGCGCCAGCAGCCCATCAGGGGGTCCCTACGAGCAGTACTTC.

In this sample, this clonotype is medium-sized. The genes are TRBV5-1 and TRBJ1-5, with TRBD1 matching over 8 bases. CDR1 and CDR2 from the germline V gene are SGHRS and YFSETQ. Trimming took 4 bases from V and 7 from J; bases not matched to a gene: 7. CDR3 length: 14 amino acids. The DNA of the CDR3 is TGCGCCAGCAGCCCCGGACAGGGAGTCCAGCCCCAGCATTTT. The encoded protein is CASSPGQGVQPQHF.

This clonotype was observed at least ten times. This sequence joins TRBV2 and TRBJ2-7; TRBD2 matches 10 bases. The CDR3 is made up of 16 amino acids. Germline loops: CDR1 SNHLY, CDR2 FYNNEI. Unmatched junction bases numbered 9, after V lost 4 bases and J lost 3 bases. The CDR3, as DNA: TGTGCCAGCAGTGGACGTGGCGCTAGCGGGGGCTACGAGCAGTACTTC. Translated: CASSGRGASGGYEQYF.

This clonotype is deemed medium-sized. This sequence joins TRBV7-8 and TRBJ2-3; no reliable D call. The germline CDR1 and CDR2 sequences are SGHVS and FQNEAQ. V gave up 4 bases and J gave up 5 bases, with 7 bases separating them. This CDR3 region has 12 residues. The CDR3 nucleotides are TGTGCCAGCAGCTCTGGTTTAGATACGCAGTATTTT. Its translation: CASSSGLDTQYF. Variable domain in full (rest from reference TRBV7-8 and TRBJ2-3): GAGVSQSPRYKVAKRGQDVALRCDPISGHVSLFWYQQALGQGPEFLTYFQNEAQLDKSGLPSDRFFAERPEGSVSTLKIQRTQQEDSAVYLCASSSGLDTQYFGPGTRLTVL.